This T cell receptor (beta chain) was retrieved from a study of OX40 agonist ivuxolimab in advanced cancers. Study results and limitations: The expanded peripheral T cells' antigen specificity was not determined. Expansion of clones was among the lowest in partial responders at 0.1-3.0 mg/kg.

Assay: immunoSEQ multiplex PCR; the TCRdb copy retains only in-frame clones and omits some. Here the sample spans tens of thousands of clones, 88% being singletons. A word on this clone: Its antigen is unknown.

The CDR3 has 16 amino acids. Germline lookup yields CDR1 SGDLS and CDR2 YYNGEE. The TCR originated in an adult with an advanced solid tumor such as melanoma, head and neck, liver or kidney cancer. The chain uses TRBV9 and TRBJ2-5, with 7 bases lining up with TRBD2. Judging by the DNA end, TRBJ2-7 fits better; the J call may be wrong. The sample here was CD4+ or CD8+ T cells sorted from blood, taken in a trial of the OX40 agonist ivuxolimab. The DNA for the CDR3 is TGTGCCAGCAGCGTAGCCGGTAGCGGGCTCTCCTACGAGCAGTACTTC. Translation gives CASSVAGSGLSYEQYF.